What follows are 3 T cell receptor beta chains derived from one specimen sequenced in a study of blood T cells in healthy people across ages. A second PCR of about 7 to 12 cycles used a sample-barcoded 5' primer and a J-beta primer mix. A single record per CDR3 protein comes from TCRdb applying MiXCR to the 5' RACE reads. The table has some 1.4 million distinct CDR3 sequences, roughly 40% seen once; the top ten hold 7.9%. Sequenced material: blood. These receptors came from a woman under 30 in good health.

The V call is TRBV4-1, the J call TRBJ1-4, with D perhaps matching TRBD1 (5 bases). The CDR3 sequence is 15 residues long. V was trimmed by 1 base and J by 6 bases, leaving 12 bases between them. Germline-derived CDR1 and CDR2 are MGHRA and YSYEKL. The CDR3 loop is CASSQGGFGDEKLFF. The CDR3 DNA sequence: TGCGCCAGCAGCCAAGGGGGCTTCGGGGATGAAAAACTGTTTTTT.

The rearrangement uses TRBV25-1 and TRBJ1-5; 7 bases match TRBD1. Trimming took 2 bases from V and 5 from J; bases not matched to a gene: 6. Per germline, CDR1 MGHDK and CDR2 SYGVNS. The CDR3 is 15 amino acids. CDR3 region: CASSEMGQGDQPQHF. The CDR3 region has the DNA TGTGCCAGCAGTGAAATGGGGCAGGGGGATCAGCCCCAGCATTTT.

V usage is TRBV6-1 and J usage is TRBJ2-1; 7 bases are shared with TRBD1. This CDR3 is built from 14 residues. Germline V gene lookup returns CDR1 MNHNS and CDR2 SASEGT. V gave up 6 bases and J gave up 10 bases; unmatched junction bases: 12. The CDR3 DNA reads as TGTGCCAGCAGGTCCGGGACAGAGGACGCAGAGCAGTTCTTC. This sequence encodes CASRSGTEDAEQFF.